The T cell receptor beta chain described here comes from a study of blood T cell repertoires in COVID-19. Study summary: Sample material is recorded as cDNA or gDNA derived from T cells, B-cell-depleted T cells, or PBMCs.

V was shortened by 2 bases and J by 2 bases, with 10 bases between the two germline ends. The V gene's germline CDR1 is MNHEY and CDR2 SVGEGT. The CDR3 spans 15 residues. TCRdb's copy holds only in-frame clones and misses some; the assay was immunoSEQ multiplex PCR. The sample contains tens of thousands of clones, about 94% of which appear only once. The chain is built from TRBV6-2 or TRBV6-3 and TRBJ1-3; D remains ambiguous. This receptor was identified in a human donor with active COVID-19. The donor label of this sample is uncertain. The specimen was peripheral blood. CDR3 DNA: TGTGCCAGCAGTTACGAGGTTTTGGCTGGAAACACCATATATTTT. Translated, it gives CASSYEVLAGNTIYF.